Listed here are 15 T cell receptor beta chains from one sample, sequenced in a study of siplizumab effects on memory and regulatory T cells. Profiled with immunoSEQ multiplex PCR; TCRdb holds only in-frame clones, not every one. The sample contains some 65,000 clones, 75% to 90% of which appear only once. Material: Tregs sorted from blood. These receptors all come from a human donor in good health.

V gene TRBV4-1 combines with J gene TRBJ1-3; D unresolved. V was pared by 1 base and J by 0 bases, with 13 bases between. The CDR3 covers 17 residues. Germline V CDR1 and CDR2: MGHRA, YSYEKL. DNA of the CDR3: TGCGCCAGCAGCCAAGCAAACTTACTAAGCTCTGGAAACACCATATATTTT. This codes for CASSQANLLSSGNTIYF.

This clone is medium-sized within its sample. The V and J genes are TRBV7-2 and TRBJ2-7; the match to TRBD2 covers 10 bases. Germline CDR1 reads SGHTA; CDR2 reads FQGNSA. The CDR3 extends over 15 amino acids. V was clipped by 6 bases and J by 4 bases; unmatched bases: 9. The chain's CDR3 is CASRNVAGGEYEQYF. CDR3 DNA sequence: TGTGCCAGCAGAAATGTAGCGGGAGGTGAATACGAGCAGTACTTC.

The chain carries TRBV5-1 and TRBJ1-2, with D possibly TRBD1 on 6 matching bases. V was pared by 4 bases and J by 0 bases, with 13 bases between. This CDR3 contains 15 residues. Per germline, CDR1 SGHRS and CDR2 YFSETQ. Here the CDR3 DNA reads TGCGCCAGCAGCCGACTCAGGGGTACTAACTATGGCTACACCTTC. This encodes CASSRLRGTNYGYTF.

The chain combines TRBV28 with TRBJ1-5; D is unclear. V lost 6 bases to trimming and J lost 0 bases, with 3 bases between them. The CDR3 extends over 12 amino acids. The V gene's germline CDR1 is MDHEN and CDR2 SYDVKM. CDR3 region: CASRNSNQPQHF. CDR3 in DNA: TGTGCCAGCAGGAATAGCAATCAGCCCCAGCATTTT.

The rearrangement joins TRBV28 to TRBJ2-2, with unresolved D. Deletions cut 5 bases from V and 0 bases from J, with 13 bases between. Per the germline V gene, CDR1 is MDHEN and CDR2 is SYDVKM. The CDR3 spans 16 residues. The chain's CDR3 is CASSRTFTANTGELFF. CDR3 nucleotides: TGTGCCAGCAGTCGTACCTTTACCGCGAACACCGGGGAGCTGTTTTTT.

V gene TRBV28 combines with J gene TRBJ2-1; 8 nucleotides align to TRBD2. The CDR3 sequence is 16 residues long. V shed 2 bases and J 7 bases; nucleotides not matched to a gene: 10. Germline values: CDR1 MDHEN, CDR2 SYDVKM. Here the CDR3 DNA reads TGTGCCAGCAGTTTACGTGGCCCCGGGAGGGGGAATGAGCAGTTCTTC. Protein product: CASSLRGPGRGNEQFF.

The genes are TRBV27 and TRBJ2-1; 10 bases fit TRBD1. The CDR3 totals 14 residues. Germline loops: CDR1 MNHEY, CDR2 SMNVEV (reference sequence). V lost 5 bases and J lost 8; bases outside the gene matches: 6. The DNA for the CDR3 is TGTGCCAGCAGTCTCGGGACAGGGGTGGATGAGCAGTTCTTC. This codes for CASSLGTGVDEQFF.

This clone was seen once. V and J are TRBV7-2 and TRBJ2-5; D uncertain. V lost 5 bases and J lost 0, with 13 bases in between. Germline assignment: CDR1 SGHTA and CDR2 FQGNSA. The CDR3 loop spans 15 amino acids. CDR3 coding DNA: TGTGCCAGCAGCGCCCCTGTCCAGGACCAAGAGACCCAGTACTTC. As protein: CASSAPVQDQETQYF.

This sequence joins TRBV19 and TRBJ2-1, with TRBD2 matching over 14 bases. Trimming took 4 bases from V and 9 from J; bases not matched to a gene: 8. The CDR3 contains 16 residues. Per the germline V gene, CDR1 is LNHDA and CDR2 is SQIVND (reference sequence). CDR3 protein: CASSTHGLAGGIEQFF. In DNA form, the CDR3 reads TGTGCCAGTAGTACTCACGGACTAGCGGGAGGCATTGAGCAGTTCTTC.

V usage is TRBV19 and J usage is TRBJ2-1; D is unclear. Deletions cut 3 bases from V and 0 bases from J, with 9 bases between. The CDR3 contains 15 residues. The germline V gene encodes CDR1 LNHDA and CDR2 SQIVND (reference sequence). The chain's CDR3 is CASSIRQPSYNEQFF. The CDR3 bases are TGTGCCAGTAGTATTAGGCAGCCCTCCTACAATGAGCAGTTCTTC.

This sequence joins TRBV11-2 and TRBJ2-1; no clear D gene. The CDR3 loop spans 18 amino acids. CDR1 and CDR2 (germline): SGHAT, FQNNGV. Trimming took off 5 bases at V and 4 bases at J, with 24 bases between the two ends. The CDR3: CASSPSRSRVLRYNEQFF. CDR3 nucleotides: TGTGCCAGCAGCCCGTCCCGCTCTAGGGTCCTGAGGTACAATGAGCAGTTCTTC.

This chain uses TRBV7-9 with TRBJ1-1; D call uncertain. V shed 3 bases and J shed 1 base, with 6 bases lying between them. The CDR3 length is 13 residues. CDR1 and CDR2 (germline): SEHNR, FQNEAQ (reference sequence). CDR3 sequence reads: CASSFAGNTEAFF. CDR3 coding DNA: TGTGCCAGCAGCTTTGCGGGGAACACTGAAGCTTTCTTT. Full variable domain (outside the CDR3, taken from reference TRBV7-9 and TRBJ1-1): DTGVSQNPRHKITKRGQNVTFRCDPISEHNRLYWYRQTLGQGPEFLTYFQNEAQLEKSRLLSDRFSAERPKGSFSTLEIQRTEQGDSAMYLCASSFAGNTEAFFGQGTRLTVV.

The V call is TRBV7-3, the J call TRBJ2-3; 9 nucleotides align to TRBD2. With V trimmed by 5 bases and J by 2 bases, 5 bases remained unmatched. This CDR3 region has 15 residues. Germline values: CDR1 SGHTA, CDR2 FQGTGA. The CDR3 bases are TGTGCCAGCAGCCTATTAGCGGGAGCCACAGATACGCAGTATTTT. Protein product: CASSLLAGATDTQYF.

This clone was seen only a few times. The chain has TRBV19 and TRBJ1-5; the D is unclear. V dropped 2 bases and J dropped 4 bases, with 15 bases sitting between them. This CDR3 region has 16 residues. Germline CDR1 LNHDA, CDR2 SQIVND (reference sequence). The CDR3 sequence is CASSIPGLPRNQPQHF. Here the CDR3 DNA reads TGTGCCAGTAGTATACCCGGGTTGCCCAGGAATCAGCCCCAGCATTTT.

The rearrangement uses TRBV13 and TRBJ1-4; D is unclear. Germline V CDR1 and CDR2: PRHDT, FYEKMQ (reference sequence). The CDR3 has 15 residues. With 0 bases removed from V and 7 bases from J, the gap between germline ends came to 12 bases. CDR3 in DNA: TGTGCCAGCAGCTTAGGGTTTGGTTTGTTTGAAAAACTGTTTTTT. As protein: CASSLGFGLFEKLFF.